The rows below give T cell receptor beta chains drawn from one sample of a study of cytomegalovirus exposure and HLA in healthy donors. Generated by immunoSEQ multiplex PCR, the TCRdb table keeps only in-frame clones and is missing some. The sample totals just over 200,000 clones. The sequencing sample was made of PBMCs. Every receptor here comes from a girl aged 2 to 9 in good health and CMV-seropositive. Each CDR3 is given with its conserved first and last residue. The order of the fields is V gene, J gene, D gene, CDR3 protein, CDR3 DNA. A D gene is named only where the DNA matches it firmly.

V: TRBV5-1
J: TRBJ2-2
D: -
CDR3: CASSWRDQGANTGELFF
DNA: TGCGCCAGCAGCTGGAGGGATCAGGGGGCGAACACCGGGGAGCTGTTTTTT

V: TRBV7-9
J: TRBJ1-5
D: -
CDR3: CASSLEGLGGVQPQHF
DNA: TGTGCCAGCAGCTTAGAAGGTTTAGGGGGGGTGCAGCCCCAGCATTTT

V: TRBV28
J: TRBJ2-1
D: TRBD2
CDR3: CASSYSGFSYNEQFF
DNA: TGTGCCAGCTCTTATAGCGGGTTCTCCTACAATGAGCAGTTCTTC

V: TRBV5-5
J: TRBJ1-4
D: TRBD1
CDR3: CASSPNPQGAGEKLFF
DNA: TGTGCCAGCAGCCCGAACCCACAGGGGGCGGGTGAAAAACTGTTTTTT

V: TRBV19
J: TRBJ2-6
D: -
CDR3: CASSRRSRSGANVLTF
DNA: TGTGCCAGTAGTAGGAGGTCCCGATCTGGGGCCAACGTCCTGACTTTC

V: TRBV18
J: TRBJ1-1
D: -
CDR3: CASSPPWQASMNTEAFF
DNA: TGTGCCAGCTCACCGCCTTGGCAGGCCTCAATGAACACTGAAGCTTTCTTT

V: TRBV21-1
J: TRBJ1-4
D: -
CDR3: CASSQETGSTTNEKLFF
DNA: TGTGCCAGCAGCCAAGAGACAGGGTCGACAACTAATGAAAAACTGTTTTTT

V: TRBV10-3
J: TRBJ2-7
D: TRBD1
CDR3: CAISAPISGGPSYEQYF
DNA: TGTGCCATCAGCGCCCCAATTTCAGGGGGCCCCTCCTACGAGCAGTACTTC

V: TRBV25-1
J: TRBJ1-1
D: -
CDR3: CASSEYGSRTEAFF
DNA: TGTGCCAGCAGTGAATACGGGAGTCGGACTGAAGCTTTCTTT

V: TRBV9
J: TRBJ2-7
D: -
CDR3: CASSVGSGGNYEQYF
DNA: TGTGCCAGCAGCGTAGGTAGTGGGGGGAACTACGAGCAGTACTTC

V: TRBV10-3
J: TRBJ2-2
D: TRBD2
CDR3: CAISAASGGANTGELFF
DNA: TGTGCCATCAGTGCGGCTAGCGGGGGAGCGAACACCGGGGAGCTGTTTTTT

V: TRBV28
J: TRBJ1-6
D: TRBD1
CDR3: CASSRDRGLSPLHF
DNA: TGTGCCAGCAGCCGAGACAGGGGGCTATCACCCCTCCACTTT

V: TRBV9
J: TRBJ2-7
D: -
CDR3: CASSDNYEQYF
DNA: TGTGCCAGCAGCGACAATTACGAGCAGTACTTC

V: TRBV7-8
J: TRBJ1-2
D: -
CDR3: CASSPLRLLTNYDYTF
DNA: TGTGCCAGCAGCCCTTTACGGTTGTTAACCAACTATGACTACACCTTC

V: TRBV5-1
J: TRBJ2-7
D: -
CDR3: CASSLASGQNWGEQYF
DNA: TGCGCCAGCAGCTTGGCGAGCGGGCAGAACTGGGGCGAGCAGTACTTC

V: TRBV19
J: TRBJ2-2
D: TRBD1
CDR3: CASSYGTGGTGELFF
DNA: TGTGCCAGTTCATATGGGACAGGGGGTACCGGGGAGCTGTTTTTT

V: TRBV27
J: TRBJ2-1
D: -
CDR3: CASSFGHLYNEQFF
DNA: TGTGCCAGCAGTTTTGGGCACCTATACAATGAGCAGTTCTTC

V: TRBV10-2
J: TRBJ1-2
D: -
CDR3: CASSESPPGGDGYTF
DNA: TGCGCCAGCAGTGAAAGCCCCCCGGGGGGCGATGGCTACACCTTC

V: TRBV28
J: TRBJ1-2
D: TRBD1
CDR3: CASSGGQGPYYGYTF
DNA: TGTGCCAGCAGCGGGGGACAGGGCCCCTATTATGGCTACACCTTC

V: TRBV4-2
J: TRBJ2-1
D: TRBD2
CDR3: CASSQDPASGSSYNEQFF
DNA: TGTGCCAGCAGCCAAGATCCGGCTAGCGGGAGCTCCTACAATGAGCAGTTCTTC

V: TRBV19
J: TRBJ2-7
D: TRBD2
CDR3: CASRRTSGSYEQYF
DNA: TGTGCCAGTAGGAGGACTAGCGGGAGCTACGAGCAGTACTTC

V: TRBV19
J: TRBJ2-7
D: TRBD1
CDR3: CASRPSQGNYEQYF
DNA: TGTGCCAGTAGACCATCACAGGGGAACTACGAGCAGTACTTC

V: TRBV11-2
J: TRBJ1-5
D: -
CDR3: CATQLEYDINQPQHF
DNA: TGTGCCACCCAGCTTGAATATGACATAAATCAGCCCCAGCATTTT

V: TRBV7-9
J: TRBJ2-1
D: TRBD2
CDR3: CASSLAGGNNEQFF
DNA: TGTGCCAGCAGCTTAGCGGGAGGGAACAATGAGCAGTTCTTC

V: TRBV4-1
J: TRBJ1-2
D: -
CDR3: CASSQSEADYGYTF
DNA: TGCGCCAGCAGCCAAAGTGAGGCGGATTATGGCTACACCTTC

V: TRBV19
J: TRBJ1-5
D: TRBD1
CDR3: CASSSDRGWIGNQPQHF
DNA: TGTGCCAGTAGTAGTGACAGGGGTTGGATTGGCAATCAGCCCCAGCATTTT

V: TRBV5-1
J: TRBJ1-1
D: TRBD1
CDR3: CASSLSTGVYTEAFF
DNA: TGCGCCAGCAGCTTGTCAACAGGGGTATACACTGAAGCTTTCTTT

V: TRBV14
J: TRBJ1-5
D: TRBD1
CDR3: CASSRQGSNQPQHF
DNA: TGTGCCAGCAGCCGACAGGGGAGCAATCAGCCCCAGCATTTT

V: TRBV20-1
J: TRBJ2-7
D: -
CDR3: CSVPGSYEQYF
DNA: TGCAGTGTTCCAGGCTCCTACGAGCAGTACTTC

V: TRBV28
J: TRBJ2-7
D: TRBD2
CDR3: CATTSAYEQYF
DNA: TGTGCCACAACTAGCGCCTACGAGCAGTACTTC

V: TRBV6-5
J: TRBJ1-6
D: TRBD1
CDR3: CASRGTGKNSPLHF
DNA: TGTGCCAGCAGAGGGACAGGGAAGAACTCACCCCTCCACTTT

V: TRBV7-9
J: TRBJ1-6
D: TRBD1
CDR3: CASSLGFRAGGNSPLHF
DNA: TGTGCCAGCAGCTTAGGCTTCCGTGCAGGGGGTAATTCACCCCTCCACTTT

V: TRBV28
J: TRBJ1-5
D: -
CDR3: CASSFGTLVQPQHF
DNA: TGTGCCAGCAGTTTTGGGACATTGGTTCAGCCCCAGCATTTT

V: TRBV7-9
J: TRBJ1-5
D: -
CDR3: CASSLAPQPLNQPQHF
DNA: TGTGCCAGCAGCTTAGCGCCCCAACCGCTAAATCAGCCCCAGCATTTT

V: TRBV5-6
J: TRBJ1-5
D: -
CDR3: CASSLWGGNQPQHF
DNA: TGTGCCAGCAGCTTATGGGGAGGCAATCAGCCCCAGCATTTT

V: TRBV6-1
J: TRBJ2-7
D: TRBD2
CDR3: CASSEEGRGRKEQYF
DNA: TGTGCCAGCAGTGAAGAGGGGAGGGGTCGGAAGGAGCAGTACTTC

V: TRBV2
J: TRBJ1-1
D: TRBD1
CDR3: CASVRDSLNTEAFF
DNA: TGTGCCAGTGTAAGGGACAGTTTGAACACTGAAGCTTTCTTT

V: TRBV5-4
J: TRBJ2-3
D: TRBD2
CDR3: CASSGRETRTDTQYF
DNA: TGTGCCAGCAGCGGGCGGGAGACTCGCACAGATACGCAGTATTTT

V: TRBV21-1
J: TRBJ1-1
D: -
CDR3: CASSNERGGGVRIMNTEAFF
DNA: TGTGCCAGCAGCAATGAAAGAGGGGGAGGGGTCCGCATCATGAACACTGAAGCTTTCTTT

V: TRBV25-1
J: TRBJ1-6
D: -
CDR3: CASSEPGNNSPLHF
DNA: TGTGCCAGCAGTGAACCGGGAAATAATTCACCCCTCCACTTT

V: TRBV7-2
J: TRBJ2-1
D: TRBD2
CDR3: CASTRDRLAGVSGRNSQFF
DNA: TGTGCCAGCACCAGGGACAGACTAGCGGGAGTATCGGGCCGGAATTCCCAGTTCTTC

V: TRBV6-1
J: TRBJ1-1
D: -
CDR3: CASRETIVVTEAFF
DNA: TGTGCCAGCAGAGAGACAATTGTTGTCACTGAAGCTTTCTTT